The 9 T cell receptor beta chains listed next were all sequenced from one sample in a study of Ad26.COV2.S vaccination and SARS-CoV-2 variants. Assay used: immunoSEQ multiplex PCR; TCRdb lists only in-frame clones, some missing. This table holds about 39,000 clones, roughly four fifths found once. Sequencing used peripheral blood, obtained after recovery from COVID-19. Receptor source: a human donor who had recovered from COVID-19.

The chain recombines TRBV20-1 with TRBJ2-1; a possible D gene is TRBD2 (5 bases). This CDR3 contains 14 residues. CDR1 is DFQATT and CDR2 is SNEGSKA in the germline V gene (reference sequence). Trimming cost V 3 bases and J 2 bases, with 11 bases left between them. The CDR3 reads CSASSLAPYNEQFF. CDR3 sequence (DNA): TGCAGTGCTAGTAGTCTAGCACCCTACAATGAGCAGTTCTTC.

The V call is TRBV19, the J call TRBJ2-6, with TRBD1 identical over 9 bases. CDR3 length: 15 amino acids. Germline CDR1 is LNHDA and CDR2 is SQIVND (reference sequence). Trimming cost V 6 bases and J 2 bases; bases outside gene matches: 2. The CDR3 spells CASSWTGAGANVLTF. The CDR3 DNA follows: TGTGCCAGTAGCTGGACAGGGGCTGGGGCCAACGTCCTGACTTTC.

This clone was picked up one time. The CDR3 coding sequence is TGTGCCAGCAGCCGGGACAGTTCGACCTCTGGAAACACCATATATTTT. Its protein product is CASSRDSSTSGNTIYF. This rearrangement joins TRBV5-5 to TRBJ1-3; TRBD1 agrees at 7 bases. Germline CDR1 and CDR2: SGHKS and YYEKEE (reference sequence). The V segment lost 4 bases and the J segment 0 bases; nucleotides outside the gene matches: 7. CDR3 length: 16 residues.

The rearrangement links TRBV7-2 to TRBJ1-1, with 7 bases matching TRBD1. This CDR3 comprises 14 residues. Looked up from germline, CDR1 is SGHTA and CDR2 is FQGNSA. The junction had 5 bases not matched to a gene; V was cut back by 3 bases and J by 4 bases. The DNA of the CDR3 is TGTGCCAGCAGCTTGACAGGGACCACCACTGAAGCTTTCTTT. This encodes CASSLTGTTTEAFF.

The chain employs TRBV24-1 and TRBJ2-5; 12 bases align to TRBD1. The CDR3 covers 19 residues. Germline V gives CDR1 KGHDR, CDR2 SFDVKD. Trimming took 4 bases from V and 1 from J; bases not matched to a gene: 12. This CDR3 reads CATSDLKGDRGRPQETQYF. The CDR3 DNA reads TGTGCCACCAGTGACCTTAAAGGGGACAGGGGGCGTCCCCAAGAGACCCAGTACTTC.

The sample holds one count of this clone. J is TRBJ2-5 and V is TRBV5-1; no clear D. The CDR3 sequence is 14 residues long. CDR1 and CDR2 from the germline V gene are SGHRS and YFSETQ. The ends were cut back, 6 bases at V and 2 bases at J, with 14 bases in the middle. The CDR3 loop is CASKGDPHQETQYF. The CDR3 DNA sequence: TGCGCCAGCAAAGGCGATCCTCATCAAGAGACCCAGTACTTC. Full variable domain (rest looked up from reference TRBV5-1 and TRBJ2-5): KAGVTQTPRYLIKTRGQQVTLSCSPISGHRSVSWYQQTPGQGLQFLFEYFSETQRNKGNFPGRFSGRQFSNSRSEMNVSTLELGDSALYLCASKGDPHQETQYFGPGTRLLVL.

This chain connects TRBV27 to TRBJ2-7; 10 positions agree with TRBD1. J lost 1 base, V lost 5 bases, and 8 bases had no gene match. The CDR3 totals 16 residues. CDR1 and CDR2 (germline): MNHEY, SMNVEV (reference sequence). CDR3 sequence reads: CASSPRQGARSYEQYV. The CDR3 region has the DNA TGTGCCAGCAGTCCAAGACAGGGGGCGCGATCCTACGAGCAGTACGTC.

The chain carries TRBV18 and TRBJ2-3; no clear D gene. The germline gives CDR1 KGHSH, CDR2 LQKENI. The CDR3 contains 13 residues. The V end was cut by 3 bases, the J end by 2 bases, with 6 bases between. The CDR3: CASSPPSTDTQYF. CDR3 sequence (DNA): TGTGCCAGCTCACCCCCGTCCACAGATACGCAGTATTTT.

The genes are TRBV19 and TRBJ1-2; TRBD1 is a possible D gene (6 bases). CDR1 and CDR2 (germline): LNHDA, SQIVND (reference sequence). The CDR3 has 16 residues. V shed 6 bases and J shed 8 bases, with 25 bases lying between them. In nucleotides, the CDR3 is TGTGCCAGTAGCCCTAAGGCGGGGGCAGGGGCGCAGGGCTACACCTTC. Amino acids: CASSPKAGAGAQGYTF.